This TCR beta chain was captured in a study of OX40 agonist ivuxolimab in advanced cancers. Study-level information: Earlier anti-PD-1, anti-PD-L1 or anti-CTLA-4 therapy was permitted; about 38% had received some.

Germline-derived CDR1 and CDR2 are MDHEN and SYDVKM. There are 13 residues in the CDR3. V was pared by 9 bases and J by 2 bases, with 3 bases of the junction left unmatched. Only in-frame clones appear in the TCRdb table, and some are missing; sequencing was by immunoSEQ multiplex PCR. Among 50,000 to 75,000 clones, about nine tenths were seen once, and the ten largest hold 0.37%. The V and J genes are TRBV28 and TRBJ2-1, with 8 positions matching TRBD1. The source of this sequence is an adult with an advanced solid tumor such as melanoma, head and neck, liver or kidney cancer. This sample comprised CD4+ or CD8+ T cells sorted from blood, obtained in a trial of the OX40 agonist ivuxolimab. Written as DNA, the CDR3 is TGTGCCAGTAAACAGGGGGCCTACAATGAGCAGTTCTTC. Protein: CASKQGAYNEQFF.